These 23 T cell receptor beta chains were sequenced from one sample in a study of shared clonotypes between healthy human individuals. Profiled with immunoSEQ multiplex PCR; TCRdb holds only in-frame clones, not every one. This table has 2 million to 3 million clones, 93% appearing once. The material sequenced was naive CD4+ T cells from PBMCs. Subset of the sample: CD45RA+ positively selected. Source of these receptors: a man younger than 30 in good health. Some clones in this sample may be carry-over from other donors' samples.

With respect to this clone: This CDR3 is also generated by other DNA sequences in the sample. The chain couples TRBV27 to TRBJ2-3; D is uncertain. Trimming shortened V by 2 bases and J by 1 base, and 4 bases separated the two germline ends. The CDR3 totals 13 residues. Per germline, CDR1 MNHEY and CDR2 SMNVEV (reference sequence). Written as DNA, the CDR3 is TGTGCCAGCAGTTTAAGGGGCACAGATACGCAGTATTTT. It is translated as CASSLRGTDTQYF.

This rearrangement joins TRBV10-3 to TRBJ2-3, with TRBD2 identical over 14 bases. This CDR3 comprises 16 residues. From germline, CDR1 is ENHRY and CDR2 SYGVKD. Trimming at V came to 3 bases and at J to 6 bases, leaving 5 bases not matched to a gene. The CDR3 sequence: CAISDGLAGGTDTQYF. CDR3 nucleotides: TGTGCCATCAGTGATGGACTAGCGGGAGGTACGGATACGCAGTATTTT.

This clone was seen just once. This chain connects TRBV5-5 to TRBJ2-1; no firm D call. Germline V gene lookup returns CDR1 SGHKS and CDR2 YYEKEE (reference sequence). V dropped 3 bases and J dropped 1 base, with 5 bases sitting between them. The CDR3 spans 13 residues. Here the CDR3 reads CASSSPSYNEQFF. Written as DNA, the CDR3 is TGTGCCAGCAGCTCCCCATCCTACAATGAGCAGTTCTTC.

This clone appeared once. This chain links TRBV28 with TRBJ2-3; possibly TRBD2 for D (6 bases). The CDR3 has 18 amino acids. CDR1 is MDHEN and CDR2 is SYDVKM in the germline V gene. V was pared by 6 bases and J by 1 base, with 23 bases between. DNA for the CDR3: TGTGCCAGCAGGCGAACACCAATCCGGGAGAGGGGCACAGATACGCAGTATTTT. It encodes CASRRTPIRERGTDTQYF.

The chain combines TRBV9 with TRBJ2-7; D is perhaps TRBD2 (7 bases). Germline values: CDR1 SGDLS, CDR2 YYNGEE. V lost 5 bases and J 2 bases, leaving 23 bases between the germline ends. CDR3 size: 17 residues. The CDR3 coding sequence is TGTGCCAGCAGTAAGGGGGGGGACCTAAGCACTCCCTACGAGCAGTACTTC. This encodes CASSKGGDLSTPYEQYF.

The chain combines TRBV27 with TRBJ1-2; D is perhaps TRBD1 (5 bases). V gave up 5 bases and J gave up 4 bases, with 14 bases separating them. The length of the CDR3 is 14 residues. CDR1 is MNHEY, CDR2 SMNVEV, per germline (reference sequence). CDR3 coding DNA: TGTGCCAGCAGTGCCCAGGGAGAGGGCTATGGCTACACCTTC. Its protein product is CASSAQGEGYGYTF.

This clone has only a few counts. Other DNA sequences from this sample encode an identical CDR3 as well. J is TRBJ2-2 and V is TRBV18, with TRBD1 identical over 11 bases. The CDR3 totals 16 residues. CDR1 and CDR2 (germline): KGHSH, LQKENI. With 1 base clipped from V and 3 bases from J, the junction kept 1 base outside the gene matches. The CDR3 nucleotides are TGTGCCAGCTCACCACGGACAGGGGGCGACACCGGGGAGCTGTTTTTT. Translating gives CASSPRTGGDTGELFF. The whole variable domain, remainder taken from reference TRBV18 and TRBJ2-2, is NAGVMQNPRHLVRRRGQEARLRCSPMKGHSHVYWYRQLPEEGLKFMVYLQKENIIDESGMPKERFSAEFPKEGPSILRIQQVVRGDSAAYFCASSPRTGGDTGELFFGEGSRLTVL.

The chain couples TRBV7-3 to TRBJ2-1; 11 positions agree with TRBD2. With V trimmed by 5 bases and J by 14 bases, 8 bases remained unmatched. The germline gives CDR1 SGHTA, CDR2 FQGTGA. This CDR3 comprises 13 residues. CDR3 nucleotide sequence: TGTGCCAGCAGCCTGACTAGCGGGAAACAGAAGTTCTTC. It codes for CASSLTSGKQKFF.

The chain recombines TRBV6-1 with TRBJ1-1; possible D gene TRBD1, 5 bases. Trimming cost V 10 bases and J 1 base, with 13 bases left between them. This CDR3 has 13 residues. Germline loops: CDR1 MNHNS, CDR2 SASEGT. In DNA, the CDR3 is TGTGCCAACAAACCGGGACCGAACACTGAAGCTTTCTTT. Translation: CANKPGPNTEAFF.

This chain uses TRBV28 with TRBJ1-2, with D uncertain. The V end lost 3 bases, the J end lost 5 bases, and 10 bases lay between the germline ends. The CDR3 is 13 residues long. The germline V gene encodes CDR1 MDHEN and CDR2 SYDVKM. The CDR3 DNA follows: TGTGCCAGCAGTTTGGGCAGGAAGTATGGCTACACCTTC. Protein product: CASSLGRKYGYTF.

The rearrangement uses TRBV5-8 and TRBJ2-7; D possibly corresponds to TRBD1 (5 bases). Germline V gives CDR1 SGHTS, CDR2 YDEGEE. The CDR3 is 13 amino acids. V gave up 4 bases and J gave up 7 bases, with 15 bases separating them. This CDR3 reads CASSLLTVREQYF. The CDR3 coding sequence is TGTGCCAGCAGCCTTCTGACAGTTAGGGAGCAGTACTTC.

Only a few counts were recorded for this clone. The chain joins TRBV30 to TRBJ1-5, with TRBD1 matching 7 bases. After removal of 7 bases from V and 0 bases from J, the junction contained 9 bases not matched to a gene. This CDR3 is built from 15 residues. Germline CDR1 GTSNPN, CDR2 SVGIG (reference sequence). The CDR3 is CAYRLQGRSNQPQHF. CDR3 DNA sequence: TGTGCCTATCGATTACAGGGGCGTAGCAATCAGCCCCAGCATTTT.

The chain recombines TRBV28 with TRBJ2-2; TRBD2 matches 12 bases. The CDR3 runs 15 residues. CDR1 is MDHEN and CDR2 is SYDVKM in the germline V gene. V was pared by 5 bases and J by 6 bases, with 4 bases of the junction left unmatched. CDR3: CASSLAGGLAGELFF. The CDR3, as DNA: TGTGCCAGCAGTCTAGCGGGAGGGCTGGCCGGGGAGCTGTTTTTT.

Only a few counts were recorded for this clone. The chain employs TRBV14 and TRBJ1-1; unclear D gene. Germline lookup yields CDR1 SGHDN and CDR2 FVKESK. Trimming removed 3 bases from V and 4 bases from J, with 9 bases in between. The CDR3 runs to 13 residues. The CDR3 reads CASSQRPATEAFF. The DNA of the CDR3 is TGTGCCAGCAGCCAGCGGCCGGCCACTGAAGCTTTCTTT.

The rearrangement links TRBV10-3 to TRBJ2-1; 9 bases match TRBD1. Germline CDR1 ENHRY, CDR2 SYGVKD. This CDR3 comprises 15 residues. Unmatched junction bases numbered 13, after V lost 7 bases and J lost 9 bases. CDR3 residues: CAINLRDRVEGEQFF. CDR3 bases: TGTGCCATCAACCTCCGGGACAGGGTGGAGGGTGAGCAGTTCTTC.

The chain uses TRBV9 and TRBJ2-2; 7 bases are shared with TRBD2. The CDR3 has 18 residues. Germline V lookup: CDR1 SGDLS, CDR2 YYNGEE. With 1 base clipped from V and 5 bases from J, the junction kept 14 bases outside the gene matches. CDR3 amino acids: CASSVLPLAEGFTGELFF. CDR3 nucleotides: TGTGCCAGCAGCGTACTTCCGCTAGCGGAGGGGTTTACCGGGGAGCTGTTTTTT.

The gene calls are TRBV2 and TRBJ2-7, with D tentatively TRBD2 (6 bases). The CDR3 spans 15 residues. The V gene's germline CDR1 is SNHLY and CDR2 FYNNEI. The ends were cut back, 3 bases at V and 3 bases at J, with 15 bases in the middle. CDR3 region: CASSDPGEGFYEQYF. The CDR3 nucleotides are TGTGCCAGCAGTGACCCGGGAGAAGGTTTCTACGAGCAGTACTTC.

The V gene is TRBV6-5, the J gene TRBJ1-2; D not certain. The CDR3 length is 13 residues. V dropped 10 bases and J dropped 0 bases, with 12 bases sitting between them. CDR1 is MNHEY and CDR2 is SVGAGI in the germline V gene. CDR3 loop: CATTVSANYGYTF. The CDR3 DNA reads as TGTGCCACCACGGTCTCAGCTAACTATGGCTACACCTTC.

This rearrangement joins TRBV7-8 to TRBJ2-7; D uncertain. Germline V lookup: CDR1 SGHVS, CDR2 FQNEAQ. V gave up 4 bases and J gave up 4 bases, with 11 bases separating them. The CDR3 length is 13 residues. CDR3 protein: CASSSGSQYEQYF. CDR3 sequence (DNA): TGTGCCAGCAGCTCCGGGTCCCAGTACGAGCAGTACTTC.

On this clone: Other DNA variants within this sample encode the same CDR3. The chain has TRBV28 and TRBJ2-1; D is perhaps TRBD2 (5 bases). The V gene lost 5 bases and the J gene lost 4 bases, with 9 bases spanning the gap. The CDR3 covers 13 residues. Germline V gives CDR1 MDHEN, CDR2 SYDVKM. The CDR3 DNA follows: TGTGCCAGCAGTCAGGACTCTTACAATGAGCAGTTCTTC. This codes for CASSQDSYNEQFF.

The rearrangement joins TRBV5-1 to TRBJ1-5, with D unclear. Germline CDR1 is SGHRS and CDR2 is YFSETQ. This CDR3 has 15 amino acids. With 4 bases removed from V and 0 bases from J, the gap between germline ends came to 11 bases. CDR3 DNA sequence: TGCGCCAGCAGCCCGGGGAGTTATAGCAATCAGCCCCAGCATTTT. Its translation is CASSPGSYSNQPQHF.

CDR3 in DNA: TGTGCCATCAGAAAGGCCCCTCCCGACGAGCAGTACTTC. It is translated as CAIRKAPPDEQYF. The chain recombines TRBV10-3 with TRBJ2-7; the D is unclear. The germline V gene encodes CDR1 ENHRY and CDR2 SYGVKD. The CDR3 runs 13 residues. Trimming shortened V by 6 bases and J by 5 bases, and 14 bases separated the two germline ends.

The chain uses TRBV7-3 and TRBJ2-2; 8 bases line up with TRBD1. V shed 5 bases and J 5 bases; nucleotides not matched to a gene: 10. CDR1 and CDR2 from the germline V gene are SGHTA and FQGTGA. The CDR3 is 16 residues long. The CDR3 bases are TGTGCCAGCAGCGATCAGGGGGCTGCAAGGACCGGGGAGCTGTTTTTT. It encodes CASSDQGAARTGELFF.